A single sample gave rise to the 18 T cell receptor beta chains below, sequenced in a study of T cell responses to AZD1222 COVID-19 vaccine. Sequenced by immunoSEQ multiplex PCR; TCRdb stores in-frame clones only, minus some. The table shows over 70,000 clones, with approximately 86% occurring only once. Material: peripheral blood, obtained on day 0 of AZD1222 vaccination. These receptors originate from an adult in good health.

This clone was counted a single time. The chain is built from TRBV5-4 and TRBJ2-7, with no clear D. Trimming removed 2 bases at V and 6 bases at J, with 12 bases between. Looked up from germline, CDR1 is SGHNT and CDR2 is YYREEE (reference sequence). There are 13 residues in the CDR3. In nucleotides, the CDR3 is TGTGCCAGCAGCTTCCAGGCCTCAGCCGAGCAGTACTTC. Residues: CASSFQASAEQYF.

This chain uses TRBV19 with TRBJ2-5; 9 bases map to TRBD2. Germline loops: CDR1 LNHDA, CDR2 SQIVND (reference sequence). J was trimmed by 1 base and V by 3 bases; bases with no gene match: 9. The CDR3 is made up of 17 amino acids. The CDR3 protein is CASSMRSSGTGQETQYF. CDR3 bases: TGTGCCAGTAGTATGAGGTCTAGCGGGACCGGCCAAGAGACCCAGTACTTC.

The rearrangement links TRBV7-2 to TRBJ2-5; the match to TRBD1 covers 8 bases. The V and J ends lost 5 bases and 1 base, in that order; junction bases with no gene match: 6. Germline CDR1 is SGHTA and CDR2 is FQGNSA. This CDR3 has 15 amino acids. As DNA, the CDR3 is TGTGCCAGCAGCATCCGACAGGGGCCCCAAGAGACCCAGTACTTC. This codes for CASSIRQGPQETQYF.

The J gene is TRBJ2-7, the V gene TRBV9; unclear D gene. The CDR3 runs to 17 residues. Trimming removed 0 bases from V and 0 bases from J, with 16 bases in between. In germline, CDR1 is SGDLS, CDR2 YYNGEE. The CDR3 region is CASSVEPETTLSYEQYF. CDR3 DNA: TGTGCCAGCAGCGTAGAGCCTGAAACTACTCTCTCCTACGAGCAGTACTTC.

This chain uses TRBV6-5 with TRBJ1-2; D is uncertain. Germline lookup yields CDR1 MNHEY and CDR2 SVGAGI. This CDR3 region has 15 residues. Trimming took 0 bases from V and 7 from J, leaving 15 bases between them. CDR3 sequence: CASSYSMGGSAGYTF. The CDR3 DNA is TGTGCCAGCAGTTACTCGATGGGCGGGTCGGCTGGCTACACCTTC.

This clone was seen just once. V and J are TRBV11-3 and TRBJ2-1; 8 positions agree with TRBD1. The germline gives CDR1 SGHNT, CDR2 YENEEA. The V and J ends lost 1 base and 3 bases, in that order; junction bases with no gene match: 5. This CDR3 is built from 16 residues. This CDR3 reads CASSLAPGGVYNEQFF. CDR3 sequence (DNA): TGTGCCAGCAGCTTAGCACCAGGGGGCGTCTACAATGAGCAGTTCTTC. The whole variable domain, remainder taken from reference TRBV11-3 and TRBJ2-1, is EAGVVQSPRYKIIEKKQPVAFWCNPISGHNTLYWYLQNLGQGPELLIRYENEEAVDDSQLPKDRFSAERLKGVDSTLKIQPAELGDSAVYLCASSLAPGGVYNEQFFGPGTRLTVL.

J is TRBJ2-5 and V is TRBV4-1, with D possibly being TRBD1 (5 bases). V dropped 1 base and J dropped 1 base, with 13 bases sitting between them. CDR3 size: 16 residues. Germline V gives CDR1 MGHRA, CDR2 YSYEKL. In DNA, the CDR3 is TGCGCCAGCAGCCAAGTTGGGGTAGACAGCCAAGAGACCCAGTACTTC. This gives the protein CASSQVGVDSQETQYF.

For the CDR3, the DNA is TGTGCCAGCAGCCAGGTCCCGTGGGAGGGCCCAACCGGGGAGCTGTTTTTT. This gives the protein CASSQVPWEGPTGELFF. The chain links TRBV28 to TRBJ2-2, with 7 bases fitting TRBD2. This CDR3 comprises 17 residues. The junction had 15 bases not matched to a gene; V was cut back by 6 bases and J by 5 bases. The germline CDR1 and CDR2 sequences are MDHEN and SYDVKM.

The chain's CDR3 is CASSQQGNTIYF. For the CDR3, the DNA is TGTGCCAGCAGCCAACAGGGAAACACCATATATTTT. This chain joins TRBV7-2 and TRBJ1-3; D ambiguous. V was trimmed by 5 bases and J by 4 bases, leaving 6 bases between them. Per the germline V gene, CDR1 is SGHTA and CDR2 is FQGNSA. The CDR3 runs 12 residues.

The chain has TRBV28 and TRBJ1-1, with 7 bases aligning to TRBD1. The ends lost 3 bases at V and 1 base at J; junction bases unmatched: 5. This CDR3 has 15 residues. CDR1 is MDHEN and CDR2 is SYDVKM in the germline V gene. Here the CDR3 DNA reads TGTGCCAGCAGTTTGTCAGGGGGAAAGAACACTGAAGCTTTCTTT. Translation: CASSLSGGKNTEAFF.

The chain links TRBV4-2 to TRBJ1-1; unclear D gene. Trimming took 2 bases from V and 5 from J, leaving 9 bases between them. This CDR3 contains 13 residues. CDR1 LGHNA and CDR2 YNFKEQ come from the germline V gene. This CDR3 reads CASSQSRGTEAFF. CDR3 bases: TGTGCCAGCAGCCAATCTCGGGGAACTGAAGCTTTCTTT.

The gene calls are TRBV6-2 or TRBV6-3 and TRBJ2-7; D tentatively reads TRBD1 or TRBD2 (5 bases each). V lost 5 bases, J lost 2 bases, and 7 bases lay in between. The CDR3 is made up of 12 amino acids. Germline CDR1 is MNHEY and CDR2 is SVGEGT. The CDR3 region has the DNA TGTGCCAGCAGTACGGGGCCCTACGAGCAGTACTTC. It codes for CASSTGPYEQYF.

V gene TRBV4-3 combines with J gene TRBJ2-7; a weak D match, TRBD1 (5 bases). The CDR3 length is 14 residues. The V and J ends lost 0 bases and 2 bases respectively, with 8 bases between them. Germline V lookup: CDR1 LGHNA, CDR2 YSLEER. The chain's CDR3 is CASSQDWTTYEQYF. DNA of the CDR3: TGCGCCAGCAGCCAAGATTGGACAACCTACGAGCAGTACTTC.

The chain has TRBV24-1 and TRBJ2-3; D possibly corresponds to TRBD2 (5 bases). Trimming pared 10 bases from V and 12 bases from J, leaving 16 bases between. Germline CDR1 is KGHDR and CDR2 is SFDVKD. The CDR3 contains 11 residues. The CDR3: CATSSDGVQYF. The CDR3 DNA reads TGTGCCACGAGCAGTGACGGGGTACAGTATTTT.

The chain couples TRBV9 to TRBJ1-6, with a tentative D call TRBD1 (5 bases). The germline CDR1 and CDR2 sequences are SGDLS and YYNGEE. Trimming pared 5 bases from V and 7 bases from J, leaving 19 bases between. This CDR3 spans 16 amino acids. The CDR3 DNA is TGTGCCAGCAGTCGTGCCCGGGACCGAGGGAATTCACCCCTCCACTTT. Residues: CASSRARDRGNSPLHF.

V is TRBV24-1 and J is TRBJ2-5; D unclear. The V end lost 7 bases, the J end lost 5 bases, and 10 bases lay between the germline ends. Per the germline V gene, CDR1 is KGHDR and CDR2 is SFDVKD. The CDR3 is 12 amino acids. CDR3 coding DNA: TGTGCCACCAGGGATACTCTGGAGACCCAGTACTTC. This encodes CATRDTLETQYF.

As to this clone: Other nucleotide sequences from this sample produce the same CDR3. The CDR3 bases are TGTGCCACCAGCCGGGAATCAGGAGAGACCCAGTACTTC. This translates into CATSRESGETQYF. The chain is built from TRBV15 and TRBJ2-5, with D possibly TRBD2 on 5 matching bases. CDR1 is LNHNV, CDR2 YYDKDF, per germline (reference sequence). With 5 bases removed from V and 4 bases from J, the gap between germline ends came to 11 bases. The CDR3 is made up of 13 amino acids. The whole variable domain, remainder taken from reference TRBV15 and TRBJ2-5, is DAMVIQNPRYQVTQFGKPVTLSCSQTLNHNVMYWYQQKSSQAPKLLFHYYDKDFNNEADTPDNFQSRRPNTSFCFLDIRSPGLGDTAMYLCATSRESGETQYFGPGTRLLVL.

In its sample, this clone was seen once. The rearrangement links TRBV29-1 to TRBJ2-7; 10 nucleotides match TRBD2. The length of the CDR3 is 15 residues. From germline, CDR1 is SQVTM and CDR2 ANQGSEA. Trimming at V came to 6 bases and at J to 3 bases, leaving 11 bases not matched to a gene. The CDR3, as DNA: TGCAGCGTAATAGCTCAAGCGGGAGGGAACTACGAGCAGTACTTC. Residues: CSVIAQAGGNYEQYF.